The 9 T cell receptor beta chains below come from one sample, sequenced in a study of shared clonotypes between healthy human individuals. The naive CD8 subset, CD45RO-negative cells positively selected for CCR7, excluded terminally differentiated effector memory CD45RA+ cells. Sequencing used immunoSEQ multiplex PCR; TCRdb keeps in-frame clones, though not all of them. The sample yields around 2,000,000 clones, just under 95% seen once. Sequencing was performed on naive CD8+ T cells sorted from blood. The receptors derive from a young man in good health.

This rearrangement joins TRBV6-1 to TRBJ2-5; D ambiguous. The CDR3 spans 15 residues. Trimming took 3 bases from V and 0 from J, leaving 11 bases between them. CDR1 is MNHNS, CDR2 SASEGT, per germline. The CDR3 DNA reads as TGTGCCAGCAGTGATTCGACTGTGTACCAAGAGACCCAGTACTTC. Its translation: CASSDSTVYQETQYF.

V gene TRBV7-9 combines with J gene TRBJ1-2; no firm D call. CDR1 is SEHNR, CDR2 FQNEAQ, per germline (reference sequence). This CDR3 is 11 amino acids long. Trimming removed 1 base from V and 13 bases from J, with 10 bases in between. CDR3 sequence: CASSLVPLFTF. Written as DNA, the CDR3 is TGTGCCAGCAGCTTAGTCCCATTGTTCACCTTC.

This clone was observed a single time. The chain employs TRBV15 and TRBJ2-5; tentatively, D is TRBD2 (6 bases). This CDR3 region has 13 residues. Germline CDR1 LNHNV, CDR2 YYDKDF (reference sequence). The V and J ends lost 6 bases and 3 bases respectively, with 11 bases between them. The CDR3 DNA reads TGTGCCACCAGGGAGGGATCCGAAGAGACCCAGTACTTC. Amino acid sequence: CATREGSEETQYF.

Remarks on this clone: The sample carries other DNA sequences with the same CDR3. This chain uses TRBV27 with TRBJ2-7; no definite D call. CDR3 length: 13 residues. CDR1 and CDR2 (germline): MNHEY, SMNVEV (reference sequence). The V end lost 3 bases, the J end lost 7 bases, and 13 bases lay between the germline ends. This chain's CDR3 is CASSFSGLGEQYF. CDR3 sequence (DNA): TGTGCCAGCAGTTTTTCCGGTCTAGGGGAGCAGTACTTC.

This chain joins TRBV11-2 and TRBJ2-2; D uncertain. The V end was cut by 5 bases, the J end by 2 bases, with 6 bases between. In germline, CDR1 is SGHAT, CDR2 FQNNGV. The CDR3 loop spans 13 amino acids. Written as DNA, the CDR3 is TGTGCCAGCAGCCCCCTAAACACCGGGGAGCTGTTTTTT. It is translated as CASSPLNTGELFF.

There are a few counts of this clone. The V gene is TRBV19, the J gene TRBJ1-6; D not resolved. Looked up from germline, CDR1 is LNHDA and CDR2 is SQIVND (reference sequence). This CDR3 is built from 13 residues. V lost 3 bases and J lost 10, with 10 bases in between. The CDR3: CASSMGTPSPLHF. In DNA form, the CDR3 reads TGTGCCAGTAGTATGGGAACCCCATCACCCCTCCACTTT.

On this clone itself: Additional DNA sequences in this sample encode the identical CDR3. The J gene is TRBJ1-4, the V gene TRBV30; D is unclear. The germline V gene encodes CDR1 GTSNPN and CDR2 SVGIG (reference sequence). The CDR3 has 14 amino acids. Between the trimmed V and J ends, which lost 0 bases and 6 bases, there was a span of 11 bases. CDR3 in amino acids: CAWSVGAGYEKLFF. The CDR3 nucleotides read TGTGCCTGGAGTGTAGGCGCGGGTTATGAAAAACTGTTTTTT.

V and J are TRBV5-1 and TRBJ1-2; TRBD1 agrees at 10 bases. Germline CDR1 and CDR2: SGHRS and YFSETQ. J was trimmed by 3 bases and V by 4 bases; bases with no gene match: 6. CDR3 size: 15 residues. The CDR3 protein is CASSGGQGLDYGYTF. The CDR3 nucleotides read TGCGCCAGCAGCGGGGGACAGGGGCTGGACTATGGCTACACCTTC.

This chain connects TRBV6-5 to TRBJ1-2, with unresolved D. Germline CDR1 reads MNHEY; CDR2 reads SVGAGI. The V end lost 3 bases, the J end lost 0 bases, and 11 bases lay between the germline ends. The CDR3 sequence is 15 residues long. CDR3 loop: CASSYRENPNYGYTF. The CDR3 coding sequence is TGTGCCAGCAGTTATCGGGAGAACCCTAACTATGGCTACACCTTC.